The next 17 T cell receptor beta chains were all read from a single sample in a study of CD8+ T cells in alopecia areata. RNA was extracted and reverse transcribed into cDNA as the sequencing template. Assay used: immunoSEQ multiplex PCR; TCRdb lists only in-frame clones, some missing. This sample yields roughly 170,000 clones, of which 50% to 75% are seen a single time; approximately 14% belongs to the top ten. This specimen consisted of CD4+ T cells sorted from blood, obtained at week 0. The receptors originated from a human donor with alopecia areata.

The chain has TRBV9 and TRBJ1-2; 7 nucleotides agree with TRBD1. Germline V lookup: CDR1 SGDLS, CDR2 YYNGEE. The CDR3 sequence is 17 residues long. V gave up 4 bases and J gave up 1 base; unmatched junction bases: 13. Here the CDR3 DNA reads TGTGCCAGCAGCTACCTTGGTTCGGGACAGAGTAACTATGGCTACACCTTC. Translated, it gives CASSYLGSGQSNYGYTF.

The rearrangement links TRBV5-1 to TRBJ2-5; no clear D gene. Trimming pared 7 bases from V and 5 bases from J, leaving 9 bases between. This CDR3 is built from 11 residues. From germline, CDR1 is SGHRS and CDR2 YFSETQ. CDR3 region: CASGPVETQYF. DNA for the CDR3: TGCGCCAGCGGCCCCGTTGAGACCCAGTACTTC.

The chain recombines TRBV11-2 with TRBJ1-1; maybe TRBD1 (6 bases). CDR3 length equals 13 residues. With 2 bases removed from V and 8 bases from J, the gap between germline ends came to 12 bases. Germline lookup yields CDR1 SGHAT and CDR2 FQNNGV. CDR3 loop: CASSLPQGREAFF. The CDR3 bases are TGTGCCAGCAGCTTACCCCAGGGGCGGGAAGCTTTCTTT.

The rearrangement uses TRBV5-1 and TRBJ2-2; 8 positions agree with TRBD1. Germline V gene lookup returns CDR1 SGHRS and CDR2 YFSETQ. This CDR3 is 16 amino acids long. J gave up 0 bases and V 4 bases, and 5 bases lay outside the gene matches. CDR3 protein: CASSAGQGSNTGELFF. CDR3 sequence (DNA): TGCGCCAGCAGCGCAGGACAGGGATCGAACACCGGGGAGCTGTTTTTT.

This clone is a singleton in its sample. CDR3 region: CACTGTPYNSPLHF. In nucleotides, the CDR3 is TGTGCCTGTACCGGGACACCGTATAATTCACCCCTCCACTTT. The chain joins TRBV30 to TRBJ1-6; a weak D match, TRBD1 (6 bases). Per the germline V gene, CDR1 is GTSNPN and CDR2 is SVGIG (reference sequence). V was cut by 6 bases and J by 4 bases, with 13 bases left in between. There are 14 residues in the CDR3.

This sequence joins TRBV18 and TRBJ2-7, with D possibly being TRBD1 or TRBD2 (7 bases each). Trimming stripped 3 bases from V and 3 bases from J, with 15 bases between. From germline, CDR1 is KGHSH and CDR2 LQKENI. This CDR3 has 15 amino acids. CDR3 sequence: CASSPAPGGDYEQYF. The CDR3 coding sequence is TGTGCCAGCTCACCCGCCCCAGGGGGGGACTACGAGCAGTACTTC.

The rearrangement joins TRBV29-1 to TRBJ2-2, with D perhaps TRBD2 (6 bases). From germline, CDR1 is SQVTM and CDR2 ANQGSEA. This CDR3 spans 14 amino acids. V dropped 3 bases and J dropped 4 bases, with 12 bases sitting between them. Here the CDR3 reads CSVDGGLGTGELFF. CDR3 sequence (DNA): TGCAGCGTTGATGGAGGGCTCGGCACCGGGGAGCTGTTTTTT.

J is TRBJ1-1 and V is TRBV25-1; 9 positions match TRBD1. This CDR3 contains 16 residues. Unmatched junction bases numbered 11, after V lost 4 bases and J lost 5 bases. Looked up from germline, CDR1 is MGHDK and CDR2 is SYGVNS. CDR3 in amino acids: CASSALGTGWGTEAFF. CDR3 in DNA: TGTGCCAGCAGTGCCCTTGGGACAGGGTGGGGGACTGAAGCTTTCTTT.

The chain is built from TRBV7-9 and TRBJ2-5; possibly TRBD1 for D (5 bases). Germline V gene sequence: CDR1 SEHNR, CDR2 FQNEAQ (reference sequence). This CDR3 has 15 residues. Trimming removed 2 bases at V and 0 bases at J, with 10 bases between. CDR3 sequence reads: CASSLSSGYQETQYF. The CDR3 region has the DNA TGTGCCAGCAGCTTATCGTCAGGGTACCAAGAGACCCAGTACTTC. Full variable domain (rest looked up from reference TRBV7-9 and TRBJ2-5): DTGVSQNPRHKITKRGQNVTFRCDPISEHNRLYWYRQTLGQGPEFLTYFQNEAQLEKSRLLSDRFSAERPKGSFSTLEIQRTEQGDSAMYLCASSLSSGYQETQYFGPGTRLLVL.

Comment on this clone: The sample contains more than one DNA sequence encoding this CDR3. The chain recombines TRBV5-6 with TRBJ2-3, with 8 nucleotides matching TRBD1. The V and J ends lost 0 bases and 3 bases, in that order; junction bases with no gene match: 3. This CDR3 is 15 amino acids long. Germline CDR1 reads SGHDT; CDR2 reads YYEEEE. CDR3 amino acids: CASSLGTGFTDTQYF. As DNA, the CDR3 is TGTGCCAGCAGCTTGGGGACAGGGTTTACAGATACGCAGTATTTT. Looking up the rest from reference TRBV5-6 and TRBJ2-3 gives the full variable domain: DAGVTQSPTHLIKTRGQQVTLRCSPKSGHDTVSWYQQALGQGPQFIFQYYEEEERQRGNFPDRFSGHQFPNYSSELNVNALLLGDSALYLCASSLGTGFTDTQYFGPGTRLTVL.

The chain joins TRBV29-1 to TRBJ2-2; D possibly corresponds to TRBD1 (5 bases). The CDR3 is made up of 13 amino acids. Germline loops: CDR1 SQVTM, CDR2 ANQGSEA. Deletions cut 5 bases from V and 7 bases from J, with 14 bases between. CDR3: CSVPQEQGGELFF. The CDR3, as DNA: TGCAGCGTTCCACAGGAGCAAGGCGGGGAGCTGTTTTTT.

This clone was picked up a small number of times. The chain couples TRBV29-1 to TRBJ2-7, with D perhaps being TRBD1 or TRBD2 (5 bases each). Germline CDR1 SQVTM, CDR2 ANQGSEA. This CDR3 has 14 residues. Trimming removed 7 bases at V and 0 bases at J, with 16 bases between. In DNA form, the CDR3 reads TGCAGCGGTCGGACGGGACCCTTCTCCTACGAGCAGTACTTC. This gives the protein CSGRTGPFSYEQYF.

The chain has TRBV25-1 and TRBJ2-4; the D gene is possibly TRBD1 (5 bases). The germline CDR1 and CDR2 sequences are MGHDK and SYGVNS. CDR3 size: 12 residues. Trimming cost V 3 bases and J 10 bases, with 10 bases left between them. The CDR3 bases are TGTGCCAGCAGTGACGGGTCAGGGATTCAGTACTTC. Its protein product is CASSDGSGIQYF.

The V and J genes are TRBV4-1 and TRBJ1-6; the D is unclear. The germline V and J ends were trimmed by 0 bases and 4 bases, with 19 bases remaining between them. There are 19 residues in the CDR3. The germline CDR1 and CDR2 sequences are MGHRA and YSYEKL. The CDR3 DNA sequence: TGCGCCAGCAGCCAAGATCAGTTGAGGTCAACTCCGTATAATTCACCCCTCCACTTT. Translated: CASSQDQLRSTPYNSPLHF.

The rearrangement joins TRBV29-1 to TRBJ2-7; TRBD1 aligns across 9 bases. Germline CDR1 is SQVTM and CDR2 is ANQGSEA. The V segment lost 5 bases and the J segment 1 base; nucleotides outside the gene matches: 6. The CDR3 is 14 amino acids. CDR3 DNA sequence: TGCAGCGTTATGGGACAGGGAGGTTCCTACGAGCAGTACTTC. Amino acid sequence: CSVMGQGGSYEQYF.

J is TRBJ1-5 and V is TRBV29-1; a weak D match, TRBD1 (5 bases). The V gene's germline CDR1 is SQVTM and CDR2 ANQGSEA. V was pared by 4 bases and J by 7 bases, with 17 bases between. This CDR3 has 14 residues. CDR3 sequence: CSVGRGPGGQPQHF. The CDR3 DNA reads as TGCAGCGTTGGAAGGGGCCCAGGTGGCCAGCCCCAGCATTTT.

The CDR3 sequence is CASSLRGQGVLNGYTF. CDR3 in DNA: TGTGCCAGCAGCTTACGGGGACAGGGGGTTTTGAATGGCTACACCTTC. The chain recombines TRBV11-2 with TRBJ1-2, with TRBD1 identical over 11 bases. The CDR3 runs to 16 residues. The germline gives CDR1 SGHAT, CDR2 FQNNGV. Germline trimming cut 2 bases from V and 6 bases from J; bases unmatched to any gene: 8.